Listed below are T cell receptor beta chains from one sample, sequenced in a study of radiation and T cells in renal cell carcinoma. Assay: immunoSEQ multiplex PCR; the TCRdb copy retains only in-frame clones and omits some. This table has around 74,000 clones, roughly 83% appearing once. The input for sequencing was blood, taken from a patient whose treatment included radiotherapy and nephrectomy. These receptors were collected from a woman between 55 and 75 years old with renal cell carcinoma. Each CDR3 is given with its conserved first and last residue. Each record gives: clone size, D gene, J gene, V gene, CDR3 DNA, CDR3 protein. A D gene is named only where the DNA matches it firmly. The size entry is marked missing in some rows and otherwise reads once, few, many or a size class.

abundance: .; d_gene: .; j_gene: TRBJ2-1; v_gene: TRBV12-5; CDR3nt: TGTGCTAGTGGTTTGGAAGTGGGTGGGGCCTACAATGAGCAGTTCTTC; CDR3aa: CASGLEVGGAYNEQFF
abundance: .; d_gene: TRBD1; j_gene: TRBJ1-2; v_gene: TRBV16; CDR3nt: TGTGCCAGCAGCCAATCCCGTGAAGGGACAGGGGTGACCAAAGACTATGGCTACACCTTC; CDR3aa: CASSQSREGTGVTKDYGYTF
abundance: few; d_gene: .; j_gene: TRBJ1-1; v_gene: TRBV7-6; CDR3nt: TGTGCCAGCAGCTTTCAGAACACTGAAGCTTTCTTT; CDR3aa: CASSFQNTEAFF
abundance: .; d_gene: TRBD1; j_gene: TRBJ2-7; v_gene: TRBV6-5; CDR3nt: TGTGCCAGCAGTCGGACAGGGCAATCCTACGAGCAGTACTTC; CDR3aa: CASSRTGQSYEQYF
abundance: once; d_gene: TRBD1; j_gene: TRBJ1-6; v_gene: TRBV5-1; CDR3nt: TGCGCCAGCAGCTTGGGACAGGGGCGGTCACCCCTCCACTTT; CDR3aa: CASSLGQGRSPLHF
abundance: .; d_gene: .; j_gene: TRBJ1-1; v_gene: TRBV5-1; CDR3nt: TGCGCCAGCAAGCTCGACGGAATATTGAACACTGAAGCTTTCTTT; CDR3aa: CASKLDGILNTEAFF
abundance: .; d_gene: TRBD1; j_gene: TRBJ1-5; v_gene: TRBV6-6; CDR3nt: TGTGCCAGCAGAAGGGACAGGGGTTCCAATCAGCCCCAGCATTTT; CDR3aa: CASRRDRGSNQPQHF
abundance: .; d_gene: .; j_gene: TRBJ2-2; v_gene: TRBV11-3; CDR3nt: TGTGCCAGCAGCCCCAGGGCGGACCCTAACACCGGGGAGCTGTTTTTT; CDR3aa: CASSPRADPNTGELFF
abundance: .; d_gene: TRBD2; j_gene: TRBJ2-1; v_gene: TRBV5-1; CDR3nt: TGCGCCAGCAGCTTGGAAGCGGGGACTAATGAGCAGTTCTTC; CDR3aa: CASSLEAGTNEQFF
abundance: once; d_gene: TRBD2; j_gene: TRBJ2-2; v_gene: TRBV7-9; CDR3nt: TGTGCCAGCCCCGGCCTAGCGGGAGGAGGGACCGGGGAGCTGTTTTTT; CDR3aa: CASPGLAGGGTGELFF
abundance: .; d_gene: .; j_gene: TRBJ2-5; v_gene: TRBV19; CDR3nt: TGTGCCAGTAGTAATGGCGGGTCTGAAGAGACCCAGTACTTC; CDR3aa: CASSNGGSEETQYF
abundance: .; d_gene: TRBD1; j_gene: TRBJ1-6; v_gene: TRBV6-5; CDR3nt: TGTGCCAGCAGCGTAACAGGGGGTAATTCACCCCTCCACTTT; CDR3aa: CASSVTGGNSPLHF
abundance: .; d_gene: TRBD2; j_gene: TRBJ2-2; v_gene: TRBV4-2; CDR3nt: TGTGCCAGCAGCTACTGGGTAGCGGGAGGCCGGGGGGGGGAGCTGTTTTTT; CDR3aa: CASSYWVAGGRGGELFF
abundance: .; d_gene: TRBD1; j_gene: TRBJ2-6; v_gene: TRBV27; CDR3nt: TGTGCCAGCAGTTTAGCCCCGGGACAGGGGGTTGGTGGGGCCAACGTCCTGACTTTC; CDR3aa: CASSLAPGQGVGGANVLTF
abundance: .; d_gene: .; j_gene: TRBJ1-1; v_gene: TRBV28; CDR3nt: TGTGCCAGCAGCAGGTCACCGAACACTGAAGCTTTCTTT; CDR3aa: CASSRSPNTEAFF